The sequence of this T cell receptor beta chain was determined in a study of cytomegalovirus exposure and HLA in healthy donors. Study-wide background: Unique TCRs numbering some 80 million, obtained from HLA-typed donors, made up an early data release. Study outcomes and limitations: Among TCR beta chains, those listed as cytomegalovirus-associated numbered about 160.

While unrecorded immune exposures were likely, the donors were nominally healthy when sampled. The CDR3 is 15 amino acids. Germline CDR1 is MNHNS and CDR2 is SASEGT. Trimming removed 8 bases from V and 0 bases from J; junction bases left unmatched: 8. The study ran its PCR with 60 Vbeta and 13 Jbeta primers. Clones were sequenced by immunoSEQ multiplex PCR, and TCRdb holds only the in-frame ones, with some missing. This sample carries about 220,000 clones, more than 65% of them seen once, and the ten largest clones take 0.63%. This clone was counted once. What it recognizes is unknown. Sequences were obtained from PBMCs. This clonotype was obtained from a man younger than 30 in good health and CMV-seronegative. The rearrangement links TRBV6-1 to TRBJ2-3; 7 positions match TRBD2. CDR3 DNA: TGTGCCAGCTGGACCGGACTAGGAAGCACAGATACGCAGTATTTT. Translation gives CASWTGLGSTDTQYF.